A single sample gave rise to the 10 T cell receptor beta chains below, sequenced in a study of chemoradiotherapy in HPV16-positive cancers. Clones were read by immunoSEQ multiplex PCR, and TCRdb kept only the in-frame ones, dropping some. Here the sample spans around 33,000 clones, 85% to 90% being singletons. The sample consisted of blood, taken from a patient who underwent chemoradiotherapy. The receptors come from a human donor with HPV-associated anogenital cancer.

This clone was detected only once. The chain is built from TRBV7-2 and TRBJ1-2; D remains unclear. Trimming removed 2 bases from V and 2 bases from J, with 12 bases in between. The CDR3 sequence is 15 residues long. Germline loops: CDR1 SGHTA, CDR2 FQGNSA. In DNA, the CDR3 is TGTGCCAGCAGCTTAAACAGACGGATAAACTATGGCTACACCTTC. Its protein is CASSLNRRINYGYTF.

This clone showed up just a few times. The rearrangement joins TRBV7-3 to TRBJ2-3, with 8 bases that match TRBD1. The CDR3 has 15 residues. Germline-derived CDR1 and CDR2 are SGHTA and FQGTGA. V lost 5 bases and J lost 3; bases outside the gene matches: 7. CDR3 nucleotides: TGTGCCAGCAGCCCAGGGGGCGGAAGAACAGATACGCAGTATTTT. The encoded protein is CASSPGGGRTDTQYF.

The chain links TRBV5-1 to TRBJ2-5; 9 bases map to TRBD1. The CDR3 extends over 15 amino acids. CDR1 and CDR2 from the germline V gene are SGHRS and YFSETQ. V lost 0 bases to trimming and J lost 4 bases; unmatched junction nucleotides: 4. Written as DNA, the CDR3 is TGCGCCAGCAGCTTGGATACAGGGGGCGTAGAGACCCAGTACTTC. Translation: CASSLDTGGVETQYF.

This chain uses TRBV14 with TRBJ1-1; TRBD1 might be the D (5 bases). V lost 6 bases, J lost 2 bases, and 10 bases lay in between. The CDR3 consists of 13 residues. CDR1 and CDR2 from the germline V gene are SGHDN and FVKESK. As DNA, the CDR3 is TGTGCCAGCAGTCAGGGATTCAACACTGAAGCTTTCTTT. As protein: CASSQGFNTEAFF.

This chain connects TRBV7-2 to TRBJ2-3; 7 bases align to TRBD2. The CDR3 totals 13 residues. Germline CDR1 SGHTA, CDR2 FQGNSA. J lost 5 bases, V lost 7 bases, and 6 bases had no gene match. This CDR3 is CASTLGGRDTQYF. CDR3 DNA sequence: TGTGCCAGCACCCTCGGGGGGAGAGATACGCAGTATTTT.

The chain has TRBV19 and TRBJ1-3; 8 bases are shared with TRBD1. The CDR3 runs to 14 residues. Germline loops: CDR1 LNHDA, CDR2 SQIVND (reference sequence). Losses at the gene ends were 8 bases for V and 4 bases for J; bases not matched to a gene: 7. CDR3: CASRMQGAGNTIYF. In DNA, the CDR3 is TGTGCCAGTCGCATGCAGGGGGCAGGAAACACCATATATTTT.

The V and J genes are TRBV6-6 and TRBJ2-3; D unresolved. The V and J ends lost 5 bases and 3 bases respectively, with 9 bases between them. The V gene's germline CDR1 is MNHNY and CDR2 SVGAGI (reference sequence). There are 13 residues in the CDR3. CDR3 in DNA: TGTGCCAGCAGTGACGGACCAACAGATACGCAGTATTTT. This gives the protein CASSDGPTDTQYF.

This sequence joins TRBV19 and TRBJ1-6; D is perhaps TRBD1 (5 bases). V was clipped by 6 bases and J by 0 bases, with 18 bases between them. The CDR3 totals 18 residues. The V gene's germline CDR1 is LNHDA and CDR2 SQIVND (reference sequence). The CDR3 DNA reads as TGTGCCAGTAGCGCGACCGGGACGGAGAGCTCCTATAATTCACCCCTCCACTTT. Protein product: CASSATGTESSYNSPLHF.

The V and J genes are TRBV6-5 and TRBJ1-2, with D perhaps TRBD1 (5 bases). The V end lost 2 bases, the J end lost 0 bases, and 10 bases lay between the germline ends. The CDR3 totals 15 residues. Germline V gene lookup returns CDR1 MNHEY and CDR2 SVGAGI. CDR3 loop: CASSYQQVSNYGYTF. In DNA, the CDR3 is TGTGCCAGCAGTTACCAACAGGTCTCTAACTATGGCTACACCTTC.

The chain recombines TRBV6-1 with TRBJ1-6; D may be TRBD1 (5 bases). V lost 6 bases to trimming and J lost 5 bases, with 14 bases between them. Germline CDR1 and CDR2: MNHNS and SASEGT. The CDR3 runs to 15 residues. CDR3 sequence (DNA): TGTGCCAGCAGCGCAACTCAGGGAGATAATTCACCCCTCCACTTT. Protein sequence: CASSATQGDNSPLHF.